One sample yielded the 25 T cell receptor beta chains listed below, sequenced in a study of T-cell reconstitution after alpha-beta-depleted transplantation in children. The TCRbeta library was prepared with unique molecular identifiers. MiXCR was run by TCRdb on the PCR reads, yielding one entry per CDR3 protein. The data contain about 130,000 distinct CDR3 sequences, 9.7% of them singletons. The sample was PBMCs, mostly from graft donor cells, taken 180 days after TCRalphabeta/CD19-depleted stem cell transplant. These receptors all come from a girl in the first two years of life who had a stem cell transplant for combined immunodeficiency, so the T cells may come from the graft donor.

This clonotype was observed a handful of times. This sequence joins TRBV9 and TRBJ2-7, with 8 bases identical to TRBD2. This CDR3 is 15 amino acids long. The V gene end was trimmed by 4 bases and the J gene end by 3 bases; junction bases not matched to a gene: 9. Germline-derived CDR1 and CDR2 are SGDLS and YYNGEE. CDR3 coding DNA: TGTGCCAGCAGCCCGCGCGGGGGGACCGACTACGAGCAGTACTTC. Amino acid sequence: CASSPRGGTDYEQYF.

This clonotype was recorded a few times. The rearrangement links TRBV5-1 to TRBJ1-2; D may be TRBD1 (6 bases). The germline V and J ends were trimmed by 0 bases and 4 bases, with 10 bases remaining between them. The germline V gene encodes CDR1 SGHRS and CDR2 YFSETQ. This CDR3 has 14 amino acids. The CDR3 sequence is CASSLVTGIYGYTF. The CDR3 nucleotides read TGCGCCAGCAGCTTGGTTACAGGGATCTATGGCTACACCTTC.

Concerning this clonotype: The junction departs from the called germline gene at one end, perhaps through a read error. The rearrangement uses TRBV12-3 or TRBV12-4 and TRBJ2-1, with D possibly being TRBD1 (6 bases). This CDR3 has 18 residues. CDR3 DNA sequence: TGTACCAGCACCAAGACGAAGACGACAGGCGGTAATTACAATGAGCAGTTCTTC. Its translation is CTSTKTKTTGGNYNEQFF.

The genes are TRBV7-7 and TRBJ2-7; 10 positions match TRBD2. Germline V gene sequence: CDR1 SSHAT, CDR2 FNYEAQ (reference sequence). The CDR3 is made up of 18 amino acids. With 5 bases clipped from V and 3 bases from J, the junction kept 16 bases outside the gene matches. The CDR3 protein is CASSPRTEREGQSYEQYF. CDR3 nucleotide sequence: TGTGCCAGCAGCCCCAGGACAGAGCGGGAGGGCCAAAGCTACGAGCAGTACTTC.

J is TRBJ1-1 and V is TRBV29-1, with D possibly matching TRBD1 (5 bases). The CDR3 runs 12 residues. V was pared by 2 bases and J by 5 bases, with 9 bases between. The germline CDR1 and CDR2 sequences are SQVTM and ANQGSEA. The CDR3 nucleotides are TGCAGCGTTGAAAGGGGAACGACTGAAGCTTTCTTT. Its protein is CSVERGTTEAFF.

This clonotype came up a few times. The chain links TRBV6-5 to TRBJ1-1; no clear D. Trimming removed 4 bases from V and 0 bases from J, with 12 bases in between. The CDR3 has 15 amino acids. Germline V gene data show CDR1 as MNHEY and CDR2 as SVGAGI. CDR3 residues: CASSSPWKLNTEAFF. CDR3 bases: TGTGCCAGCAGTTCCCCCTGGAAACTGAACACTGAAGCTTTCTTT.

As DNA, the CDR3 is TGCAGTGCTCCTAGAACGGGGAATTACAATGAGCAGTTCTTC. It yields the protein CSAPRTGNYNEQFF. The V gene is TRBV20-1, the J gene TRBJ2-1, with D possibly matching TRBD2 (5 bases). Per the germline V gene, CDR1 is DFQATT and CDR2 is SNEGSKA (reference sequence). The CDR3 contains 14 residues. Trimming left V 5 bases short and J 4 bases short, with 15 bases between.

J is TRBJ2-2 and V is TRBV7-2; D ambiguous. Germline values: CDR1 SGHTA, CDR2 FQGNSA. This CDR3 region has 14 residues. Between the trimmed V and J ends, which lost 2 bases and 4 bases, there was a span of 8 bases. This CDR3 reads CASSLMSATGELFF. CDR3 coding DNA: TGTGCCAGCAGCTTAATGTCAGCCACCGGGGAGCTGTTTTTT.

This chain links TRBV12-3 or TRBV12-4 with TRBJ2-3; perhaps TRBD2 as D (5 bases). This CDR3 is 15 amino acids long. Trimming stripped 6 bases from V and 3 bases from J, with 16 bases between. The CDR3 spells CASSTGFPGTDTQYF. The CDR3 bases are TGTGCCAGCAGCACGGGATTCCCCGGGACAGATACGCAGTATTTT.

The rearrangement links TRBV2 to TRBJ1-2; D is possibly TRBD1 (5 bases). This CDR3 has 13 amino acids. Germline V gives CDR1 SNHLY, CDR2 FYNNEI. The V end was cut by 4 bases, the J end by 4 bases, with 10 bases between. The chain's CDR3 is CASSGAGTYGYTF. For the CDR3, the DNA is TGTGCCAGCAGTGGGGCAGGGACCTATGGCTACACCTTC.

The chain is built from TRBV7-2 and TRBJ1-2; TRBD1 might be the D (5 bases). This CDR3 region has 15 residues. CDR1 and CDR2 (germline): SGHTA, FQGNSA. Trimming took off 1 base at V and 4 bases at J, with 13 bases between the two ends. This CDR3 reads CASSLVDMGVYGYTF. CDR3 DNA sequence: TGTGCCAGCAGCTTAGTGGACATGGGGGTCTATGGCTACACCTTC.

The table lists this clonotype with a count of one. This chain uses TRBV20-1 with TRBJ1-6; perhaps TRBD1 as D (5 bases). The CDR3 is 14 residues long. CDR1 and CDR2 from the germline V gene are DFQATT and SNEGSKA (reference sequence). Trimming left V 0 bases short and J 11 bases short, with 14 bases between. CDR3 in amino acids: CSARDIQAWAPLHF. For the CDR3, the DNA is TGCAGTGCTAGAGATATACAGGCTTGGGCACCCCTCCACTTT.

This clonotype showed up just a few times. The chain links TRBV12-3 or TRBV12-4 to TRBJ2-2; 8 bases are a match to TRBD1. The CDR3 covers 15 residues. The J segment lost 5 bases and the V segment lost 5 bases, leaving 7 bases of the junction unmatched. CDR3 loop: CASSVTGVFTGELFF. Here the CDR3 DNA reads TGTGCCAGCAGTGTGACAGGGGTTTTTACCGGGGAGCTGTTTTTT.

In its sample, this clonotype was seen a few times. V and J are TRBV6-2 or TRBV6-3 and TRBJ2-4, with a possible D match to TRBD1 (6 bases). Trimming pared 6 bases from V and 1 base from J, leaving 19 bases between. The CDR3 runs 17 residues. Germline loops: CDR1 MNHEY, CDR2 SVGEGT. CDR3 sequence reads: CASSTYRTVGAKNIQYF. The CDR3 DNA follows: TGTGCCAGCAGCACCTATCGGACAGTTGGGGCCAAAAACATTCAGTACTTC.

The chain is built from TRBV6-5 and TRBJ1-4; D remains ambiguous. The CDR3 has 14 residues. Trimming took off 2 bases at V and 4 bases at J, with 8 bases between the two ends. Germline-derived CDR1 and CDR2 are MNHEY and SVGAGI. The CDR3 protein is CASSYGGFNEKLFF. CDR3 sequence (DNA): TGTGCCAGCAGTTACGGAGGGTTTAATGAAAAACTGTTTTTT.

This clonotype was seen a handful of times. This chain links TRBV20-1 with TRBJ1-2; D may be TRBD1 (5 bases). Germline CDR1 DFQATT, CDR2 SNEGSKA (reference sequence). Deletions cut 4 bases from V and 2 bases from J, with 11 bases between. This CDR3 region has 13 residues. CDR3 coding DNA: TGCAGTGCTACCCTAGACAGCAACTATGGCTACACCTTC. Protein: CSATLDSNYGYTF.

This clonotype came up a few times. The CDR3 is CASSLDNPNTGELFF. The CDR3 DNA follows: TGCGCCAGCAGCTTGGACAACCCGAACACCGGGGAGCTGTTTTTT. This sequence joins TRBV5-1 and TRBJ2-2; D gene uncertain. The CDR3 spans 15 residues. Germline assignment: CDR1 SGHRS and CDR2 YFSETQ. Trimming shortened V by 0 bases and J by 0 bases, and 6 bases separated the two germline ends.

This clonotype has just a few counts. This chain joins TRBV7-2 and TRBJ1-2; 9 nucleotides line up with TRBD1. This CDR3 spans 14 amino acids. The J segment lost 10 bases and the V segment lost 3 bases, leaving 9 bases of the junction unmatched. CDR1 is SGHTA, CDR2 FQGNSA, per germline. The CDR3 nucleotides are TGTGCCAGCAGCTTTACCGGGACAGGGTGGTACTACACCTTC. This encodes CASSFTGTGWYYTF.

CDR3 bases: TGTGCCAGCAGCCAAGAAGTTTTGGTAGGTTCGATCTACGAGCAGTACTTC. Residues: CASSQEVLVGSIYEQYF. V is TRBV3-1 and J is TRBJ2-7; D unclear. CDR1 LGHDT and CDR2 YNNKEL come from the germline V gene (reference sequence). The CDR3 runs 17 residues. V dropped 0 bases and J dropped 3 bases, with 18 bases sitting between them.

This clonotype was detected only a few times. The CDR3 DNA reads as TGTGCCACCACAGACTCCGGATCGAATGAGCAGTTCTTC. It is translated as CATTDSGSNEQFF. This chain connects TRBV19 to TRBJ2-1; D ambiguous. This CDR3 spans 13 amino acids. The germline gives CDR1 LNHDA, CDR2 SQIVND (reference sequence). Trimming removed 10 bases at V and 7 bases at J, with 17 bases between. Variable domain in full (rest from reference TRBV19 and TRBJ2-1): DGGITQSPKYLFRKEGQNVTLSCEQNLNHDAMYWYRQDPGQGLRLIYYSQIVNDFQKGDIAEGYSVSREKKESFPLTVTSAQKNPTAFYLCATTDSGSNEQFFGPGTRLTVL.

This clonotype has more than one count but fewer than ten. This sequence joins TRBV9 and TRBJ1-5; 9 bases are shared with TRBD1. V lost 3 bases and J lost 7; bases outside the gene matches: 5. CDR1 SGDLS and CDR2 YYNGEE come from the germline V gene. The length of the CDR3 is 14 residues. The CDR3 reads CASSAGTGNQPQHF. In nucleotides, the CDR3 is TGTGCCAGCAGCGCTGGGACAGGGAACCAGCCCCAGCATTTT.

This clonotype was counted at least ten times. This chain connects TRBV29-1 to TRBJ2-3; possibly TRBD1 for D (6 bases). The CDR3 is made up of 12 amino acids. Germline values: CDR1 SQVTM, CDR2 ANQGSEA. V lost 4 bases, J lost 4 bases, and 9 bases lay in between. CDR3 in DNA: TGCAGCGTTGGCGAGGGGGCAGATACGCAGTATTTT. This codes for CSVGEGADTQYF.

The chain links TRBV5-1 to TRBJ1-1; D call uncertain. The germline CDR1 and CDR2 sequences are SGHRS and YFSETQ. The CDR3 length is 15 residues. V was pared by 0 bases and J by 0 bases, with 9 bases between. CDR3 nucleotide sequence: TGCGCCAGCAGCTTGGCAGGACGGTTGAACACTGAAGCTTTCTTT. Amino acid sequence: CASSLAGRLNTEAFF.

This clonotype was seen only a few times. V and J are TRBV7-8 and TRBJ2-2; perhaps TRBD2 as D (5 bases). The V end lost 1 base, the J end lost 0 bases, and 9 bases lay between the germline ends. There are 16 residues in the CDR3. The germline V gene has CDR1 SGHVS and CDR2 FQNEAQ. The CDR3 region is CASSLGGHSNTGELFF. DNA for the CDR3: TGTGCCAGCAGCTTAGGAGGGCACTCGAACACCGGGGAGCTGTTTTTT.

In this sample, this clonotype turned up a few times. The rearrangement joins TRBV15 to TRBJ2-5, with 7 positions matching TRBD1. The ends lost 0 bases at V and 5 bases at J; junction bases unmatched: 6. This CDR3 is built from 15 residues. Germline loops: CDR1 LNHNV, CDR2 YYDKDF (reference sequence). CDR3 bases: TGTGCCACCAGCAGAGAGGGGACAGTGGCGGAGACCCAGTACTTC. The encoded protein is CATSREGTVAETQYF.